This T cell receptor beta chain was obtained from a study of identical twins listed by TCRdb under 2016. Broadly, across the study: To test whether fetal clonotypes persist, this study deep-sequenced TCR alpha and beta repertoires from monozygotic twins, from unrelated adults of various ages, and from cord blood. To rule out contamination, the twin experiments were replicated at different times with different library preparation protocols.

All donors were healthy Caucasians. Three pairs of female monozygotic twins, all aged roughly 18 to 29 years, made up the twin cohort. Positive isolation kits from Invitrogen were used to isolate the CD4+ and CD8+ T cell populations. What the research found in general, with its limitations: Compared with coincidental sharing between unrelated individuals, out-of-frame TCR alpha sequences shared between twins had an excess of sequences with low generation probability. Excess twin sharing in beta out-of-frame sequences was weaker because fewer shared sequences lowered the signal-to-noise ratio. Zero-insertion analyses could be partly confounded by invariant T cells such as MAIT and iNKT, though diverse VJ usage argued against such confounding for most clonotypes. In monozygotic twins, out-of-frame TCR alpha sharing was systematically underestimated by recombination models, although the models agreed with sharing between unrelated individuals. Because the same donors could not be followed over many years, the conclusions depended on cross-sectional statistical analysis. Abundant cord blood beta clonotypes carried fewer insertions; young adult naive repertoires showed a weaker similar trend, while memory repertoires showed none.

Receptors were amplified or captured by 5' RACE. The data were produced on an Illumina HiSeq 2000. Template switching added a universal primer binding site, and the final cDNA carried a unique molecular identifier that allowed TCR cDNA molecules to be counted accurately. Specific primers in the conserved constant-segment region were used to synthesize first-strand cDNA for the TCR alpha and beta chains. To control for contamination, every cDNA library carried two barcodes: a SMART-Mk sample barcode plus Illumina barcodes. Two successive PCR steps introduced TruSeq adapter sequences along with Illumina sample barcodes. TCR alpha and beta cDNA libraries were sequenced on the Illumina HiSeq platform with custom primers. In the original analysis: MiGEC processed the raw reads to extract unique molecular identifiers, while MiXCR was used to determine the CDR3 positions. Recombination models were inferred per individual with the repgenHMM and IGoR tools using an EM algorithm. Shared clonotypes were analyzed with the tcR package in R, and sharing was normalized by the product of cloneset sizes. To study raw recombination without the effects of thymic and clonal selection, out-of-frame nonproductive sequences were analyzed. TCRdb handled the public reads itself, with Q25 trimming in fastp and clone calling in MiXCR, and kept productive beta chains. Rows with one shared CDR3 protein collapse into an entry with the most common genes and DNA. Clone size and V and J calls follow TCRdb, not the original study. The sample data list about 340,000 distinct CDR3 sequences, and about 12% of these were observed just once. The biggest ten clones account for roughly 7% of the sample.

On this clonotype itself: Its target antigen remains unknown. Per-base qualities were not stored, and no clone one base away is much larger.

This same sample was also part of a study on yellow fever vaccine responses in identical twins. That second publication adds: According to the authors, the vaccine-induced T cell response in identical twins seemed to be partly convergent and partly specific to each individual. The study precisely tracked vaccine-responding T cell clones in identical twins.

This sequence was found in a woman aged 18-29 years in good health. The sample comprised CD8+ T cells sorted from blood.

The CDR3 amino acid sequence is: CASSLEQGILETQYF. The DNA sequence is given as TGTGCCAGCAGCTTAGAACAGGGAATATTAGAGACCCAGTACTTC. The chain joins TRBV7-8 to TRBJ2-5, and possibly TRBD1, on 6 matching bases. V loses 1 base, J loses 4 bases, and the germline ends lie 13 bases apart. The CDR3, cysteine through phenylalanine, is 15 amino acids long. Only CDR3 DNA remains: 45 bases, in frame from the first base. In the germline V gene, CDR1 corresponds to SGHVS and CDR2 to FQNEAQ.